Listed below are T cell receptor beta chains from one sample, sequenced in a study of T cells in Graves' hyperthyroidism and ophthalmopathy. Each CDR3 protein gets one entry after TCRdb re-called the multiplex PCR reads with MiXCR. The sample has about 380,000 distinct CDR3 sequences, about 13% seen once. The sequencing sample was made of blood. The receptors originated from a man aged 25 to 45 with Graves' hyperthyroidism that later progressed to Graves' ophthalmopathy. Each CDR3 is given with its conserved first and last residue. A D gene is named only where the DNA matches it firmly. Not every row has a clone size; where given, it reads once, few, many or a size class.

D gene	V gene	clone size	J gene	CDR3 length	CDR3 DNA	CDR3 protein
.	TRBV10-3	.	TRBJ2-3	11	TGTGCCACCACGGACACAGATACGCAGTATTTT	CATTDTDTQYF
TRBD2	TRBV7-9	.	TRBJ2-5	15	TGTGCCAGCACCCTGAGCGGGGTTCCTGGGGAGACCCAGTACTTC	CASTLSGVPGETQYF
.	TRBV19	.	TRBJ1-1	14	TGTGCCAGTAGTATGTTGTCAGGGAACACTGAAGCTTTCTTT	CASSMLSGNTEAFF
.	TRBV6-1	.	TRBJ2-3	15	TGTGCCAGCATCCGAACAGGAGACCTACGAGATACGCAGTATTTT	CASIRTGDLRDTQYF
.	TRBV7-2	few	TRBJ1-6	15	TGTGCCAGCAGCTTAGTTTGGGGGACCGATTCACCCCTCCACTTT	CASSLVWGTDSPLHF
.	TRBV6-4	.	TRBJ1-1	14	TGTGCCAGCAGTGACCGCAGACGGGACACCGGGCCTTTCTTT	CASSDRRRDTGPFF
.	TRBV20-1	.	TRBJ1-3	15	TGCAGTGCTAGATGGGAAAGGATCCCTGGAAACACCATATATTTT	CSARWERIPGNTIYF
.	TRBV10-3	many	TRBJ2-7	14	TGTGCCATCAAATCCGGGACAAACTCCTACGAGCAGTACTTC	CAIKSGTNSYEQYF
TRBD1	TRBV28	many	TRBJ2-1	14	TGTGCCAGCAGGGACAGGGGGGTATACAATGAGCAGTTCTTC	CASRDRGVYNEQFF
.	TRBV2	many	TRBJ1-1	14	TGTGCCAGCAGTTTGGACAGCTTGAACACTGAAGCTTTCTTT	CASSLDSLNTEAFF
.	TRBV9	few	TRBJ2-1	15	TGTGCCAGCAGCGGGGGGACCCTCCTCAACAATGAGCAGTTCTTC	CASSGGTLLNNEQFF
.	TRBV11-3	once	TRBJ2-3	14	TGTGCCAGCAGCTCCAGGTCATCGGGGGATACGCAGTATTTT	CASSSRSSGDTQYF
.	TRBV6-1	.	TRBJ2-3	15	TGTGCCAGCAGTGAAGAGTGGGGGAGCACAGATACGCAGTATTTT	CASSEEWGSTDTQYF
.	TRBV20-1	few	TRBJ2-3	15	TGCAGTGCTAGAGATCGAAGCAGGGCCACAGATACGCAGTATTTT	CSARDRSRATDTQYF
.	TRBV27	.	TRBJ2-1	13	TGTGCCAGCAGTCCTAGGTGGGTGGATGAGCAGTTCTTC	CASSPRWVDEQFF
.	TRBV18	many	TRBJ2-5	13	TGTGCCAGCTCACCAGGGATAAAAGAGACCCAGTACTTC	CASSPGIKETQYF
TRBD2	TRBV3-1	.	TRBJ2-4	17	TGTGCCAGCAGCCAAGTCTCTAGCGGGGGGGCCAAAAACATTCAGTACTTC	CASSQVSSGGAKNIQYF
TRBD1	TRBV7-8	many	TRBJ1-1	14	TGTGCCAGCAGGGGGACAGGGTGGGGGACTGAAGCTTTCTTT	CASRGTGWGTEAFF
.	TRBV30	.	TRBJ1-4	13	TGTGCCTGGGGACGGGCAACTAATGAAAAACTGTTTTTT	CAWGRATNEKLFF